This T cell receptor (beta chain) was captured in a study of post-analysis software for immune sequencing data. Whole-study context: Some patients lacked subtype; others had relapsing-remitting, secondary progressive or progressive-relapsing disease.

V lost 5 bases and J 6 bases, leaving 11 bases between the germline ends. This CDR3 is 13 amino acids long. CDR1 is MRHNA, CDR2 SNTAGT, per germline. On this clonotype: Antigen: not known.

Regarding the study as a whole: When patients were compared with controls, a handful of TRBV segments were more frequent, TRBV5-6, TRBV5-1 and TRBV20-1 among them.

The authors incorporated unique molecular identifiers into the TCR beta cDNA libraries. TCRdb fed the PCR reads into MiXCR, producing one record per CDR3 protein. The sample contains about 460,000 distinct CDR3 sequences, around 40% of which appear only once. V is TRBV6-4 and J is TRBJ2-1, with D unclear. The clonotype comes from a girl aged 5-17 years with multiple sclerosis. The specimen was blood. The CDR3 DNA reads TGTGCCAGCAGTCCCGGATCCCCCAATGAGCAGTTCTTC. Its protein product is CASSPGSPNEQFF.